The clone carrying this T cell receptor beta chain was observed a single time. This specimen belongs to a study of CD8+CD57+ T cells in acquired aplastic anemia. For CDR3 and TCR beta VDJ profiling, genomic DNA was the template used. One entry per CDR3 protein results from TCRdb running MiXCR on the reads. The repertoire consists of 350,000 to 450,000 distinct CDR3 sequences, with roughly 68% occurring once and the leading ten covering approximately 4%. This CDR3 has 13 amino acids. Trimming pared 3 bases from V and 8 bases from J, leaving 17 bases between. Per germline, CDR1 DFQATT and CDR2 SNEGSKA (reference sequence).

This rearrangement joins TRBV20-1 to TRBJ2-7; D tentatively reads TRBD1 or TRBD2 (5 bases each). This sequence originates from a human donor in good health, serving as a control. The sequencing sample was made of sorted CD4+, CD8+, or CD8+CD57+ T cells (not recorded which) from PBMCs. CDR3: CSASRITGTKQYF. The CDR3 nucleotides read TGCAGTGCTAGTCGGATAACCGGGACCAAGCAGTACTTC.